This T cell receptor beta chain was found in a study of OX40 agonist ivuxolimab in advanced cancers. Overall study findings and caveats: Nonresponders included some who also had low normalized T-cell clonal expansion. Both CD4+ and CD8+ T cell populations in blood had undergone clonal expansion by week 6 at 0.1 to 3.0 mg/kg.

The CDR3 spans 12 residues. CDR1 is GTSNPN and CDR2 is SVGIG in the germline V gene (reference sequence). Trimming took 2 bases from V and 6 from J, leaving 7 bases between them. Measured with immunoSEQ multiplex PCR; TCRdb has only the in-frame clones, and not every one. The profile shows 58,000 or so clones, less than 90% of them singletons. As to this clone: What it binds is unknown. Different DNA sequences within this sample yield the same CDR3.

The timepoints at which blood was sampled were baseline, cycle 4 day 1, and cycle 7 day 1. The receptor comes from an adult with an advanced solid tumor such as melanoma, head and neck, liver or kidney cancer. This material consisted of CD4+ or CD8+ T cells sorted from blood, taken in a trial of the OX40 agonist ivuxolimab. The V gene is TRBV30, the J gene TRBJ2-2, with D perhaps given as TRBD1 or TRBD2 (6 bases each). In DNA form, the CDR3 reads TGTGCCTGGAGTAGGGGGGCCGGGGAGCTGTTTTTT. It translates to CAWSRGAGELFF.